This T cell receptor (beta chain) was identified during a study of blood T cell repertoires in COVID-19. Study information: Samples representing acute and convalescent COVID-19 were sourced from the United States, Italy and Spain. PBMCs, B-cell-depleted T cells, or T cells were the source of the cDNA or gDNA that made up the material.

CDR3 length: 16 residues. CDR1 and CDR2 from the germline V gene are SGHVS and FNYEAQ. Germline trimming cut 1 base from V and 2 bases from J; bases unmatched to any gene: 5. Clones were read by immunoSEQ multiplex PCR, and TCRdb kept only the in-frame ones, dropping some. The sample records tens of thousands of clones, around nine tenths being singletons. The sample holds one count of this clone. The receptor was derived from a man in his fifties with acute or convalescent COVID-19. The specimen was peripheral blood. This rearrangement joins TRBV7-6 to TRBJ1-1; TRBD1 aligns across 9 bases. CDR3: CASSLVVTGGNTEAFF. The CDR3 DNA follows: TGTGCCAGCAGCTTAGTGGTCACAGGGGGCAACACTGAAGCTTTCTTT.